This entry lists 2 T cell receptor beta chains sequenced from one sample in a study of long-term antiretroviral therapy in people with HIV. Survey-level immunoSEQ v3.0 assays were run. Method: immunoSEQ multiplex PCR; TCRdb's copy keeps in-frame clones and lacks some. The sample includes about 35,000 clones, 65% to 90% of them seen just once. The sequencing used unsorted PBMCs, collected 0.3 years after starting antiretroviral therapy. These TCRs come from a man younger than 35 with HIV.

This rearrangement joins TRBV13 to TRBJ1-6; D gene uncertain. Trimming left V 4 bases short and J 7 bases short, with 2 bases between. The CDR3 is 11 residues long. The V gene's germline CDR1 is PRHDT and CDR2 FYEKMQ (reference sequence). The CDR3 region has the DNA TGTGCCAGCAGCTCGAATTCACCCCTCCACTTT. It is translated as CASSSNSPLHF.

The rearrangement uses TRBV9 and TRBJ1-1, with no clear D. V was clipped by 0 bases and J by 5 bases, with 11 bases between them. CDR1 and CDR2 (germline): SGDLS, YYNGEE. The CDR3 consists of 14 residues. This chain's CDR3 is CASSVEGGWTEAFF. CDR3 DNA: TGTGCCAGCAGCGTAGAAGGAGGGTGGACTGAAGCTTTCTTT.